The table lists the clone carrying this TCR beta chain with a few counts. The data derive from a study of T cells in Graves' hyperthyroidism and ophthalmopathy. The CDR3 runs to 18 residues. CDR1 is MNHEY, CDR2 SMNVEV, per germline (reference sequence). Unmatched junction bases numbered 12, after V lost 4 bases and J lost 8 bases. TCR beta CDR3 region amplification was performed from RNA transcripts. Primed by the HTBI set, a first-round RT-PCR was run on the TCR CDR3. TCRdb independently ran MiXCR on the multiplex PCR reads; one entry per CDR3 protein. This repertoire shows 450,000 to 650,000 distinct CDR3 sequences, over 12% found once; its top ten account for 6.5% to 9%.

The genes are TRBV27 and TRBJ2-1; 15 bases align to TRBD2. Input material: blood. The source is a young woman with Graves' ophthalmopathy. The CDR3 sequence is CASSSASIWTSGRDEQFF. CDR3 bases: TGTGCCAGCAGTTCCGCCTCTATATGGACTAGCGGGAGGGATGAGCAGTTCTTC.